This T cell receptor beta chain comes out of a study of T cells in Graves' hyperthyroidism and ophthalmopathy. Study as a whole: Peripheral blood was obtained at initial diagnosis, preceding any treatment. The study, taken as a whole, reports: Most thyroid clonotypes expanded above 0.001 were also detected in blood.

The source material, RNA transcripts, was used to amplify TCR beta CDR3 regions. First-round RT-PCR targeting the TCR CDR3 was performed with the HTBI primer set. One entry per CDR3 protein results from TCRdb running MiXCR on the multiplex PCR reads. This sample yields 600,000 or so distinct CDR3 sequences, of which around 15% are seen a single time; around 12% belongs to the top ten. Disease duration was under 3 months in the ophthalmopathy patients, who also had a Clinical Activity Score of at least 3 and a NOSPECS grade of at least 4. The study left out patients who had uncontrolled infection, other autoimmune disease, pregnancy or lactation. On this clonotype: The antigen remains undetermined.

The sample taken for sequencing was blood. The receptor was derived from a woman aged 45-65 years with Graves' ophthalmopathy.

In DNA form, the CDR3 reads TGTGCCAGTAGTATACGGACAGAACTATGGGGCTACACCTTC. It is translated as CASSIRTELWGYTF. The rearrangement links TRBV19 to TRBJ1-2; D may be TRBD1 (6 bases). Per the germline V gene, CDR1 is LNHDA and CDR2 is SQIVND (reference sequence). CDR3 length: 14 amino acids. The V and J ends lost 2 bases and 8 bases respectively, with 15 bases between them.